These 21 T cell receptor beta chains were sequenced from one sample in a study of control samples from healthy donors and cancer patients. The protocol was immunoSEQ multiplex PCR, while the TCRdb copy is restricted to in-frame clones and leaves out a portion. The table lists 150,000 or so clones, approximately 94% of them singletons. Sequencing was done on a sample of blood. Receptors were obtained from a man aged 18-30 years in good health.

The genes are TRBV6-2 or TRBV6-3 and TRBJ2-7; no reliable D call. The germline CDR1 and CDR2 sequences are MNHEY and SVGEGT. V lost 6 bases, J lost 5 bases, and 11 bases lay in between. The CDR3 length is 12 residues. CDR3 region: CASSLERHEQYF. The CDR3 nucleotides are TGTGCCAGCAGCCTGGAGCGTCACGAGCAGTACTTC.

The chain carries TRBV5-8 and TRBJ2-7; 7 bases are shared with TRBD1. This CDR3 region has 17 residues. Germline CDR1 reads SGHTS; CDR2 reads YDEGEE. Losses at the gene ends were 3 bases for V and 2 bases for J; bases not matched to a gene: 14. CDR3 in amino acids: CASSSQYRDRHTYEQYF. For the CDR3, the DNA is TGTGCCAGCAGCTCACAATACCGGGACAGACATACCTACGAGCAGTACTTC. Supplemented by reference TRBV5-8 and TRBJ2-7, the full variable domain reads EAGVTQSPTHLIKTRGQQATLRCSPISGHTSVYWYQQALGLGLQFLLWYDEGEERNRGNFPPRFSGRQFPNYSSELNVNALELEDSALYLCASSSQYRDRHTYEQYFGPGTRLTVT.

The chain couples TRBV28 to TRBJ2-3; unclear D gene. The germline gives CDR1 MDHEN, CDR2 SYDVKM. V dropped 4 bases and J dropped 2 bases, with 4 bases sitting between them. The CDR3 is 12 residues long. CDR3: CASSSYTDTQYF. The CDR3 DNA follows: TGTGCCAGCAGTTCCTACACAGATACGCAGTATTTT.

The chain is built from TRBV5-1 and TRBJ2-7; D is undetermined. The V gene lost 4 bases and the J gene lost 7 bases, with 9 bases spanning the gap. CDR1 is SGHRS and CDR2 is YFSETQ in the germline V gene. The CDR3 is 11 residues long. The CDR3 region has the DNA TGCGCCAGCAGCGGAAGCTTTGAGCAGTACTTC. This codes for CASSGSFEQYF.

The J gene is TRBJ1-5, the V gene TRBV2, with 7 bases that match TRBD1. The germline CDR1 and CDR2 sequences are SNHLY and FYNNEI. The CDR3 is 15 residues long. J gave up 4 bases and V 6 bases, and 9 bases lay outside the gene matches. The CDR3 DNA sequence: TGTGCCAGCAGCCGAACGACAGGGTCGAATCAGCCCCAGCATTTT. Residues: CASSRTTGSNQPQHF.

The CDR3 DNA reads TGCGCCAGCAGCCATGGGACTAGCGGGAGCTCCTACGAGCAGTACTTC. As protein: CASSHGTSGSSYEQYF. The chain combines TRBV4-1 with TRBJ2-7; 14 positions agree with TRBD2. Germline CDR1 is MGHRA and CDR2 is YSYEKL. The ends lost 3 bases at V and 0 bases at J; junction bases unmatched: 1. The CDR3 length is 16 residues.

V gene TRBV27 combines with J gene TRBJ2-1; D gene uncertain. The CDR3 has 15 amino acids. V was trimmed by 5 bases and J by 0 bases, leaving 11 bases between them. The germline gives CDR1 MNHEY, CDR2 SMNVEV (reference sequence). The CDR3, as DNA: TGTGCCAGCAGTCCTCCCCCAGGCTCCTACAATGAGCAGTTCTTC. Translation: CASSPPPGSYNEQFF.

V usage is TRBV7-9 and J usage is TRBJ1-1; D not resolved. The V gene's germline CDR1 is SEHNR and CDR2 FQNEAQ (reference sequence). With 0 bases removed from V and 4 bases from J, the gap between germline ends came to 9 bases. The CDR3 sequence is 14 residues long. The CDR3 is CASSLAVFTTEAFF. The CDR3 DNA follows: TGTGCCAGCAGCTTAGCGGTATTCACCACTGAAGCTTTCTTT.

The chain couples TRBV7-6 to TRBJ2-2; the match to TRBD1 covers 9 bases. CDR3 length equals 16 residues. Trimming at V came to 1 base and at J to 6 bases, leaving 6 bases not matched to a gene. Germline V gene data show CDR1 as SGHVS and CDR2 as FNYEAQ. The CDR3 nucleotides read TGTGCCAGCAGCTTAGGGGTTGGACAGGGGCCCGGGGAGCTGTTTTTT. It encodes CASSLGVGQGPGELFF.

This chain joins TRBV30 and TRBJ1-6, with TRBD1 matching over 8 bases. Germline loops: CDR1 GTSNPN, CDR2 SVGIG (reference sequence). CDR3 size: 13 residues. J gave up 7 bases and V 8 bases, and 7 bases lay outside the gene matches. The CDR3 DNA reads TGTGCCCTCGAAGGACAGGGAAATTCACCCCTCCACTTT. Amino acid sequence: CALEGQGNSPLHF. The whole variable domain, remainder taken from reference TRBV30 and TRBJ1-6, is SQTIHQWPATLVQPVGSPLSLECTVEGTSNPNLYWYRQAAGRGLQLLFYSVGIGQISSEVPQNLSASRPQDRQFILSSKKLLLSDSGFYLCALEGQGNSPLHFGNGTRLTVT.

This clone was found once. The chain has TRBV7-6 and TRBJ2-6, with TRBD2 matching 7 bases. Germline lookup yields CDR1 SGHVS and CDR2 FNYEAQ. This CDR3 is built from 19 residues. Losses at the gene ends were 2 bases for V and 0 bases for J; bases not matched to a gene: 10. In DNA form, the CDR3 reads TGTGCCAGCAGCTTATTTTTAACAGGACTAGACTCTGGGGCCAACGTCCTGACTTTC. It codes for CASSLFLTGLDSGANVLTF.

This chain links TRBV27 with TRBJ1-1; tentative D call: TRBD1 (5 bases). Germline CDR1 reads MNHEY; CDR2 reads SMNVEV (reference sequence). Trimming pared 3 bases from V and 9 bases from J, leaving 14 bases between. This CDR3 is built from 13 residues. The CDR3: CASSFDQRDQAFF. CDR3 sequence (DNA): TGTGCCAGCAGTTTTGACCAGAGGGACCAAGCTTTCTTT.

The rearrangement joins TRBV30 to TRBJ2-3; TRBD2 matches 8 bases. V shed 2 bases and J 4 bases; nucleotides not matched to a gene: 11. Germline lookup yields CDR1 GTSNPN and CDR2 SVGIG (reference sequence). This CDR3 comprises 16 residues. DNA of the CDR3: TGTGCCTGGAGTACGGGAAGTCGGGGGGGCCCAGATACGCAGTATTTT. This codes for CAWSTGSRGGPDTQYF.

The chain recombines TRBV24-1 with TRBJ2-1; weak D call: TRBD2 (6 bases). The CDR3 is made up of 13 amino acids. Germline V lookup: CDR1 KGHDR, CDR2 SFDVKD. Trimming pared 5 bases from V and 8 bases from J, leaving 12 bases between. The CDR3 loop is CATSAGVGDEQFF. The CDR3 DNA follows: TGTGCCACCAGTGCGGGAGTAGGCGATGAGCAGTTCTTC.

The V and J genes are TRBV6-2 or TRBV6-3 and TRBJ1-2, with a possible D match to TRBD1 (5 bases). The ends were cut back, 0 bases at V and 8 bases at J, with 16 bases in the middle. Germline-derived CDR1 and CDR2 are MNHEY and SVGEGT. The CDR3 is 15 amino acids. The DNA for the CDR3 is TGTGCCAGCAGTTACTCAGACGACAGTTCGTTCGGCTACACCTTC. This codes for CASSYSDDSSFGYTF.

This chain uses TRBV28 with TRBJ1-4; possibly TRBD1 for D (6 bases). The V end was cut by 6 bases, the J end by 1 base, with 21 bases between. The length of the CDR3 is 18 residues. Germline CDR1 and CDR2: MDHEN and SYDVKM. As DNA, the CDR3 is TGTGCCAGCAGGATTAAGGCAGGGGAGTCCCTAACTAATGAAAAACTGTTTTTT. Translation: CASRIKAGESLTNEKLFF.

This chain links TRBV6-5 with TRBJ2-7; D may be TRBD2 (5 bases). Trimming took 9 bases from V and 6 from J, leaving 18 bases between them. CDR3 size: 13 residues. CDR1 is MNHEY and CDR2 is SVGAGI in the germline V gene. The DNA for the CDR3 is TGTGCCAGTAGCAGAGGGCCACCTCTCGAGCAGTACTTC. The encoded protein is CASSRGPPLEQYF.

The CDR3 DNA sequence: TGTGCCAGTAGTATCGGCGCAGGGGTTAACTATGGCTACACCTTC. Its translation is CASSIGAGVNYGYTF. This chain joins TRBV19 and TRBJ1-2; possibly TRBD1 for D (6 bases). Looked up from germline, CDR1 is LNHDA and CDR2 is SQIVND (reference sequence). The CDR3 extends over 15 amino acids. V lost 3 bases to trimming and J lost 1 base, with 12 bases between them. The full variable domain, in which reference TRBV19 and TRBJ1-2 provide the parts outside the CDR3, is DGGITQSPKYLFRKEGQNVTLSCEQNLNHDAMYWYRQDPGQGLRLIYYSQIVNDFQKGDIAEGYSVSREKKESFPLTVTSAQKNPTAFYLCASSIGAGVNYGYTFGSGTRLTVV.

The rearrangement uses TRBV3-1 (or the pseudogene TRBV3-2) and TRBJ2-7; 14 bases are a match to TRBD2. Per the germline V gene, CDR1 is LGHDT and CDR2 is YNNKEL (reference sequence). The trim removed 2 bases at V and 0 bases at J, leaving 9 bases unmatched. The CDR3 length is 19 residues. CDR3 amino acids: CASSQRLAGGNFSSYEQYF. The CDR3, as DNA: TGTGCCAGCAGCCAACGACTAGCGGGAGGGAATTTTAGCTCCTACGAGCAGTACTTC.

The chain has TRBV4-3 and TRBJ2-4; D gene ambiguous. The germline V and J ends were trimmed by 1 base and 10 bases, with 14 bases remaining between them. Germline V CDR1 and CDR2: LGHNA, YSLEER. The CDR3 extends over 14 amino acids. CDR3 bases: TGCGCCAGCAGCCAAGGATTAACAGCTAGAATTCAGTACTTC. It codes for CASSQGLTARIQYF.

The chain has TRBV11-2 and TRBJ1-5; D is uncertain. V gave up 0 bases and J gave up 0 bases, with 9 bases separating them. This CDR3 is built from 16 residues. Germline loops: CDR1 SGHAT, CDR2 FQNNGV. CDR3 sequence (DNA): TGTGCCAGCAGCTTAGATATGGGGAATAGCAATCAGCCCCAGCATTTT. This sequence encodes CASSLDMGNSNQPQHF.